The 22 T cell receptor beta chains given below trace back to one sample, sequenced in a study of shared clonotypes between healthy human individuals. Only in-frame clones appear in the TCRdb table, and some are missing; sequencing was by immunoSEQ multiplex PCR. The data hold more than 1,200,000 clones, with about 98.5% observed a single time. The sequenced sample was naive CD4+ T cells sorted from blood. The subset is: CD45RA+ positively selected. These TCRs come from a man younger than 45 in good health.

This clone was detected only once. This rearrangement joins TRBV11-3 to TRBJ2-1; D is undetermined. Per the germline V gene, CDR1 is SGHNT and CDR2 is YENEEA. V dropped 5 bases and J dropped 8 bases, with 13 bases sitting between them. The CDR3 covers 13 residues. The CDR3 protein is CASSPVFGDEQFF. In DNA form, the CDR3 reads TGTGCCAGCAGCCCGGTCTTTGGCGATGAGCAGTTCTTC.

The chain uses TRBV11-2 and TRBJ2-7; 7 bases align to TRBD1. After removal of 4 bases from V and 6 bases from J, the junction contained 12 bases not matched to a gene. This CDR3 is built from 15 residues. The germline V gene has CDR1 SGHAT and CDR2 FQNNGV. CDR3 sequence (DNA): TGTGCCAGCAGCTCCCGTGTGTGGGGACAGCGCGAGCAGTACTTC. Amino acids: CASSSRVWGQREQYF. The entire variable domain, with the rest obtained from reference TRBV11-2 and TRBJ2-7, is as follows: EAGVAQSPRYKIIEKRQSVAFWCNPISGHATLYWYQQILGQGPKLLIQFQNNGVVDDSQLPKDRFSAERLKGVDSTLKIQPAKLEDSAVYLCASSSRVWGQREQYFGPGTRLTVT.

V is TRBV9 and J is TRBJ2-2, with 9 positions matching TRBD2. The CDR3 runs to 18 residues. V shed 0 bases, J shed 4 bases, and the junction held 10 bases outside the gene matches. From germline, CDR1 is SGDLS and CDR2 YYNGEE. This CDR3 is CASSVGGRAGGLTGELFF. The CDR3 region has the DNA TGTGCCAGCAGCGTAGGAGGAAGGGCGGGAGGGCTCACCGGGGAGCTGTTTTTT.

The chain is built from TRBV7-8 and TRBJ2-7; D possibly uses TRBD1 or TRBD2 (5 bases each). Trimming pared 5 bases from V and 0 bases from J, leaving 8 bases between. CDR3 length equals 13 residues. CDR1 and CDR2 (germline): SGHVS, FQNEAQ. CDR3 sequence reads: CASSRDLSYEQYF. CDR3 nucleotide sequence: TGTGCCAGCAGCCGGGACCTCTCCTACGAGCAGTACTTC.

V is TRBV7-2 and J is TRBJ1-2, with D unclear. The CDR3 is 15 residues long. From germline, CDR1 is SGHTA and CDR2 FQGNSA. Deletions cut 1 base from V and 8 bases from J, with 17 bases between. This chain's CDR3 is CASSLGPSPSRGYTF. DNA of the CDR3: TGTGCCAGCAGCTTAGGGCCCTCCCCATCGCGGGGCTACACCTTC.

V gene TRBV30 combines with J gene TRBJ1-5, with 8 positions matching TRBD1. The CDR3 sequence is 12 residues long. Germline V CDR1 and CDR2: GTSNPN, SVGIG (reference sequence). J was trimmed by 9 bases and V by 3 bases; bases with no gene match: 4. The CDR3 protein is CAWRGDRLPQHF. The CDR3 nucleotides read TGTGCCTGGAGAGGGGACAGGCTGCCCCAGCATTTT.

V usage is TRBV5-6 and J usage is TRBJ2-1, with 14 bases fitting TRBD2. Germline V gene sequence: CDR1 SGHDT, CDR2 YYEEEE. V lost 4 bases and J lost 9; bases outside the gene matches: 15. The CDR3 contains 18 residues. The CDR3 reads CASSTGLAGDFFRREQFF. DNA of the CDR3: TGTGCCAGCAGCACGGGACTAGCGGGAGATTTCTTCCGCCGTGAGCAGTTCTTC.

The genes are TRBV28 and TRBJ1-4, with 10 bases aligning to TRBD1. V lost 2 bases and J lost 8; bases outside the gene matches: 8. Germline assignment: CDR1 MDHEN and CDR2 SYDVKM. CDR3 length equals 16 residues. The CDR3 protein is CASSLATGGGLEKLFF. The CDR3 DNA reads as TGTGCCAGCAGTTTAGCGACAGGGGGCGGCCTCGAAAAACTGTTTTTT.

The genes are TRBV6-1 and TRBJ2-2; TRBD1 aligns across 8 bases. J gave up 6 bases and V 4 bases, and 7 bases lay outside the gene matches. This CDR3 region has 15 residues. Germline values: CDR1 MNHNS, CDR2 SASEGT. The CDR3 reads CASSVKIRGPGELFF. In DNA, the CDR3 is TGTGCCAGCAGTGTGAAGATCAGGGGGCCCGGGGAGCTGTTTTTT.

The V gene is TRBV2, the J gene TRBJ2-7; 9 bases line up with TRBD1. With 6 bases clipped from V and 5 bases from J, the junction kept 8 bases outside the gene matches. The CDR3 covers 14 residues. Germline CDR1 and CDR2: SNHLY and FYNNEI. The CDR3 spells CASSGPGQGDEQYF. The CDR3 DNA reads as TGTGCCAGCAGCGGACCGGGACAGGGTGACGAGCAGTACTTC.

The chain couples TRBV4-3 to TRBJ2-2; 7 bases are shared with TRBD2. There are 14 residues in the CDR3. V was clipped by 4 bases and J by 5 bases; unmatched bases: 4. Looked up from germline, CDR1 is LGHNA and CDR2 is YSLEER. Here the CDR3 DNA reads TGCGCCAGCAGCCTACTAGCGAGGACCGGGGAGCTGTTTTTT. Amino acids: CASSLLARTGELFF.

The rearrangement joins TRBV7-2 to TRBJ2-3; D remains ambiguous. CDR3 size: 14 residues. With 1 base removed from V and 5 bases from J, the gap between germline ends came to 10 bases. The germline gives CDR1 SGHTA, CDR2 FQGNSA. CDR3 region: CASSLDPYRDTQYF. DNA of the CDR3: TGTGCCAGCAGCTTAGACCCGTATAGAGATACGCAGTATTTT.

The chain carries TRBV6-1 and TRBJ2-7; D is perhaps TRBD2 (6 bases). Germline CDR1 is MNHNS and CDR2 is SASEGT. This CDR3 comprises 12 residues. V was cut by 6 bases and J by 3 bases, with 9 bases left in between. CDR3: CASRAGNYEQYF. The CDR3 nucleotides read TGTGCCAGCAGGGCGGGGAACTACGAGCAGTACTTC.

This chain uses TRBV7-6 with TRBJ2-7; D possibly matches TRBD1 or TRBD2 (5 bases each). From germline, CDR1 is SGHVS and CDR2 FNYEAQ. This CDR3 region has 15 residues. V dropped 1 base and J dropped 3 bases, with 13 bases sitting between them. The DNA of the CDR3 is TGTGCCAGCAGCTTAGATCCGGGACCTTACTACGAGCAGTACTTC. Translating gives CASSLDPGPYYEQYF.

V usage is TRBV6-1 and J usage is TRBJ2-2, with a weak D call TRBD2 (5 bases). Trimming took off 7 bases at V and 1 base at J, with 10 bases between the two ends. The germline V gene has CDR1 MNHNS and CDR2 SASEGT. The CDR3 totals 14 residues. CDR3 bases: TGTGCCAGCACTCCTCGGGGGAACACCGGGGAGCTGTTTTTT. Encoded protein: CASTPRGNTGELFF.

The CDR3 spells CASSKQDNQPQHF. The CDR3 bases are TGTGCCAGCAGCAAACAGGATAATCAGCCCCAGCATTTT. The V gene is TRBV11-2, the J gene TRBJ1-5; a possible D gene is TRBD1 (5 bases). This CDR3 has 13 residues. Trimming took 5 bases from V and 4 from J, leaving 9 bases between them. Germline V gives CDR1 SGHAT, CDR2 FQNNGV. The full variable domain, rest sourced from reference TRBV11-2 and TRBJ1-5, is EAGVAQSPRYKIIEKRQSVAFWCNPISGHATLYWYQQILGQGPKLLIQFQNNGVVDDSQLPKDRFSAERLKGVDSTLKIQPAKLEDSAVYLCASSKQDNQPQHFGDGTRLSIL.

About this clone itself: In the same sample, other DNA sequences code for this CDR3. V is TRBV11-3 and J is TRBJ2-3; unclear D gene. The germline V gene encodes CDR1 SGHNT and CDR2 YENEEA. The V and J ends lost 1 base and 3 bases respectively, with 11 bases between them. This CDR3 has 15 amino acids. CDR3 region: CASSLGGVGTDTQYF. In DNA, the CDR3 is TGTGCCAGCAGCTTAGGAGGAGTGGGTACAGATACGCAGTATTTT. Full variable domain (rest looked up from reference TRBV11-3 and TRBJ2-3): EAGVVQSPRYKIIEKKQPVAFWCNPISGHNTLYWYLQNLGQGPELLIRYENEEAVDDSQLPKDRFSAERLKGVDSTLKIQPAELGDSAVYLCASSLGGVGTDTQYFGPGTRLTVL.

The sample holds one count of this clone. This chain uses TRBV7-2 with TRBJ2-5; 8 bases are shared with TRBD2. Looked up from germline, CDR1 is SGHTA and CDR2 is FQGNSA. Trimming cost V 9 bases and J 5 bases; bases outside gene matches: 8. CDR3 size: 13 residues. In nucleotides, the CDR3 is TGTGCCAGTCGCGAGGGACTAGTTGAGACCCAGTACTTC. It specifies CASREGLVETQYF. Full variable domain (rest looked up from reference TRBV7-2 and TRBJ2-5): GAGVSQSPSNKVTEKGKDVELRCDPISGHTALYWYRQSLGQGLEFLIYFQGNSAPDKSGLPSDRFSAERTGGSVSTLTIQRTQQEDSAVYLCASREGLVETQYFGPGTRLLVL.

This chain joins TRBV5-4 and TRBJ2-1; a weak D match, TRBD1 (6 bases). The CDR3 runs 14 residues. Germline values: CDR1 SGHNT, CDR2 YYREEE (reference sequence). The germline V and J ends were trimmed by 1 base and 6 bases, with 11 bases remaining between them. This CDR3 reads CASSLLGQTNEQFF. In nucleotides, the CDR3 is TGTGCCAGCAGCTTGTTGGGACAAACCAATGAGCAGTTCTTC.

The CDR3 nucleotides are TGTGCCAGCAGTTTTTTGGGACCAGGCTACAATGAGCAGTTCTTC. Translated: CASSFLGPGYNEQFF. V is TRBV28 and J is TRBJ2-1; D possibly uses TRBD1 or TRBD2 (5 bases each). Germline V gives CDR1 MDHEN, CDR2 SYDVKM. The CDR3 loop spans 15 amino acids. The germline V and J ends were trimmed by 3 bases and 3 bases, with 12 bases remaining between them. Drawing the rest from reference TRBV28 and TRBJ2-1, the complete variable domain is DVKVTQSSRYLVKRTGEKVFLECVQDMDHENMFWYRQDPGLGLRLIYFSYDVKMKEKGDIPEGYSVSREKKERFSLILESASTNQTSMYLCASSFLGPGYNEQFFGPGTRLTVL.

J is TRBJ2-7 and V is TRBV5-6; 11 bases match TRBD1. Germline V gene sequence: CDR1 SGHDT, CDR2 YYEEEE. The CDR3 is made up of 18 amino acids. J lost 4 bases, V lost 0 bases, and 12 bases had no gene match. CDR3 bases: TGTGCCAGCAGCTTGGCCGGGACAGGGGGGACCGTGCTTTACGAGCAGTACTTC. Translated: CASSLAGTGGTVLYEQYF.

The V and J genes are TRBV6-5 and TRBJ1-5; possibly TRBD1 for D (5 bases). Trimming shortened V by 6 bases and J by 0 bases, and 12 bases separated the two germline ends. The CDR3 runs 15 residues. Germline-derived CDR1 and CDR2 are MNHEY and SVGAGI. The chain's CDR3 is CASRNTGASNQPQHF. CDR3 nucleotides: TGTGCCAGCAGGAACACAGGTGCTAGCAATCAGCCCCAGCATTTT.